The 22 T cell receptor beta chains in this list originate from one sample, sequenced in a study of blood T cell repertoires in COVID-19. Libraries were prepared by immunoSEQ multiplex PCR; TCRdb keeps only in-frame clonotypes and omits some of them. Altogether some 510,000 clones are present, 85% to 90% being singletons, with the ten largest covering approximately 1.8%. The sequencing input was PBMCs or T cells enriched from blood (not recorded which). The receptors here all came from a woman aged 35 to 49 who had recovered from COVID-19.

The chain links TRBV19 to TRBJ2-7; 7 bases match TRBD1. Trimming cost V 8 bases and J 3 bases; bases outside gene matches: 7. Looked up from germline, CDR1 is LNHDA and CDR2 is SQIVND (reference sequence). This CDR3 contains 13 residues. CDR3 sequence: CASAQGFGYEQYF. CDR3 DNA sequence: TGTGCCAGTGCACAGGGGTTCGGCTACGAGCAGTACTTC.

The rearrangement uses TRBV12-5 and TRBJ1-2; 7 nucleotides align to TRBD1. Per the germline V gene, CDR1 is LGHNT and CDR2 is FRNRAP. CDR3 length equals 15 residues. The V segment lost 2 bases and the J segment 4 bases; nucleotides outside the gene matches: 7. The CDR3 is CASGLLQGRGYGYTF. The CDR3 region has the DNA TGTGCTAGTGGTTTGCTACAGGGGCGCGGCTATGGCTACACCTTC.

This rearrangement joins TRBV5-4 to TRBJ1-1, with D perhaps matching TRBD1 (6 bases). The CDR3 runs to 18 residues. The V gene's germline CDR1 is SGHNT and CDR2 YYREEE (reference sequence). V was pared by 4 bases and J by 0 bases, with 22 bases between. Here the CDR3 DNA reads TGTGCCAGCAGCCCTGGACAGTTAAGGGCGGGTATGAACACTGAAGCTTTCTTT. Protein product: CASSPGQLRAGMNTEAFF.

This CDR3 is CASSSGTNYNEQFF. The CDR3, as DNA: TGTGCCAGCAGCTCCGGGACTAACTACAATGAGCAGTTCTTC. This chain joins TRBV5-6 and TRBJ2-1; 7 nucleotides align to TRBD2. CDR1 and CDR2 from the germline V gene are SGHDT and YYEEEE. CDR3 length: 14 residues. V lost 3 bases to trimming and J lost 3 bases; unmatched junction nucleotides: 3.

The rearrangement links TRBV19 to TRBJ2-1; 7 bases line up with TRBD1. CDR1 and CDR2 from the germline V gene are LNHDA and SQIVND (reference sequence). V trimming: 3 bases; J trimming: 2 bases; junction bases outside the gene matches: 7. The CDR3 totals 16 residues. The CDR3 DNA reads as TGTGCCAGTAGTATTATGGACAGGACCACCTACAATGAGCAGTTCTTC. Its translation: CASSIMDRTTYNEQFF.

The rearrangement uses TRBV3-1 (or the pseudogene TRBV3-2) and TRBJ2-5; 7 nucleotides agree with TRBD2. The CDR3 spans 16 residues. V lost 0 bases and J lost 5; bases outside the gene matches: 9. Germline CDR1 LGHDT, CDR2 YNNKEL (reference sequence). The CDR3 loop is CASSQDLSSGQETQYF. DNA for the CDR3: TGTGCCAGCAGCCAAGATCTATCTAGCGGCCAGGAGACCCAGTACTTC.

In DNA, the CDR3 is TGTGCCAGCAGTGAGAAACAGGGAGGCACAGATACGCAGTATTTT. This gives the protein CASSEKQGGTDTQYF. This chain uses TRBV6-1 with TRBJ2-3; weak D call: TRBD1 (6 bases). The CDR3 consists of 15 residues. Germline V gene data show CDR1 as MNHNS and CDR2 as SASEGT. V lost 3 bases to trimming and J lost 1 base, with 11 bases between them.

The chain couples TRBV18 to TRBJ2-4; 15 bases fit TRBD2. The germline V gene has CDR1 KGHSH and CDR2 LQKENI. V was clipped by 4 bases and J by 5 bases; unmatched bases: 6. The CDR3 is 17 amino acids. In DNA form, the CDR3 reads TGTGCCAGCTCACGCCGGACTAGCGGGAGGGACCAAAACATTCAGTACTTC. Its translation is CASSRRTSGRDQNIQYF.

The V gene is TRBV24-1, the J gene TRBJ2-6; D remains ambiguous. In germline, CDR1 is KGHDR, CDR2 SFDVKD. The CDR3 is 17 amino acids. Trimming took 12 bases from V and 0 from J, leaving 20 bases between them. The CDR3 loop reads CACQSGGLSSGANVLTF. The CDR3 coding sequence is TGTGCCTGCCAGTCTGGTGGGCTTAGCTCTGGGGCCAACGTCCTGACTTTC.

The chain couples TRBV10-1 to TRBJ2-1; weak D call: TRBD2 (6 bases). CDR3 length: 16 residues. Germline V lookup: CDR1 WNHNN, CDR2 SYGVQD (reference sequence). The V end was cut by 3 bases, the J end by 5 bases, with 17 bases between. CDR3 in amino acids: CASSDWGDPTDNEQFF. CDR3 DNA: TGCGCCAGCAGTGATTGGGGGGACCCTACCGACAATGAGCAGTTCTTC.

This rearrangement joins TRBV21-1 to TRBJ2-7; the table's D call TRBD2 went unverified against the DNA. TRBV21-1 is termed a pseudogene. The CDR3 loop spans 17 amino acids. In DNA, the CDR3 is TGTGCCAGCAGCAAAACGGAGGATCGCGGGGCCTCCTACGAGCAGTACTTC. It is translated as CASSKTEDRGASYEQYF.

This clone was detected a few times. J is TRBJ2-3 and V is TRBV6-5; 8 bases fit TRBD1. Germline values: CDR1 MNHEY, CDR2 SVGAGI. J gave up 1 base and V 2 bases, and 2 bases lay outside the gene matches. This CDR3 spans 15 amino acids. CDR3 bases: TGTGCCAGCAGTTACATGGGACAGGGCACAGATACGCAGTATTTT. Translated, it gives CASSYMGQGTDTQYF.

The chain links TRBV10-2 to TRBJ1-1, with D possibly matching TRBD1 (5 bases). CDR3 size: 15 residues. Trimming removed 1 base from V and 1 base from J, with 10 bases in between. Looked up from germline, CDR1 is WSHSY and CDR2 is SAAADI. The CDR3 loop is CASSEFGGSNTEAFF. The CDR3 bases are TGCGCCAGCAGTGAGTTCGGGGGTTCGAACACTGAAGCTTTCTTT.

This chain joins TRBV11-2 and TRBJ2-2; TRBD2 aligns across 10 bases. The CDR3 consists of 14 residues. Germline V gene lookup returns CDR1 SGHAT and CDR2 FQNNGV. V lost 3 bases, J lost 7 bases, and 2 bases stayed unmatched. Written as DNA, the CDR3 is TGTGCCAGCAGCTTGAGCGGGAGGGGCGGGGAGCTGTTTTTT. Translated: CASSLSGRGGELFF. Filled out from reference TRBV11-2 and TRBJ2-2, the complete variable domain reads EAGVAQSPRYKIIEKRQSVAFWCNPISGHATLYWYQQILGQGPKLLIQFQNNGVVDDSQLPKDRFSAERLKGVDSTLKIQPAKLEDSAVYLCASSLSGRGGELFFGEGSRLTVL.

Concerning this clone itself: An end of the junction does not agree with germline; a read error may underlie this. This chain links TRBV24-1 with TRBJ2-1; 7 nucleotides match TRBD2. The CDR3 spans 16 residues. CDR1 and CDR2 (germline): KGHDR, SFDVKD. CDR3 in amino acids: CATSDPHGRDYDEQFF. CDR3 nucleotides: TGTGCCACCAGTGATCCACACGGACGGGACTACGATGAGCAGTTCTTC.

The gene calls are TRBV5-1 and TRBJ2-7; D may be TRBD1 (5 bases). CDR1 is SGHRS, CDR2 YFSETQ, per germline. Trimming removed 3 bases at V and 4 bases at J, with 14 bases between. The CDR3 totals 14 residues. The CDR3 region is CASSSQGVGYEQYF. The CDR3 nucleotides read TGCGCCAGCAGCTCTCAAGGGGTGGGATACGAGCAGTACTTC.

CDR3 nucleotides: TGTGCCAGCAGCTCCGGGACTAGTCATTACAATGAGCAGTTCTTC. It encodes CASSSGTSHYNEQFF. The chain is built from TRBV5-4 and TRBJ2-1, with 8 bases that match TRBD2. The V gene end was trimmed by 3 bases and the J gene end by 4 bases; junction bases not matched to a gene: 6. CDR1 is SGHNT, CDR2 YYREEE, per germline (reference sequence). The CDR3 runs to 15 residues.

The CDR3 here is CSTIGGGDYGYTF. Written as DNA, the CDR3 is TGCAGCACCATCGGAGGGGGGGACTATGGCTACACCTTC. The chain joins TRBV29-1 to TRBJ1-2, with TRBD1 as a possible D gene (6 bases). The CDR3 contains 13 residues. Germline V lookup: CDR1 SQVTM, CDR2 ANQGSEA. The V end was cut by 8 bases, the J end by 3 bases, with 16 bases between.

The CDR3 loop reads CASSLDIGQGSYEQYF. CDR3 bases: TGTGCCAGCAGCTTAGATATTGGACAGGGATCCTACGAGCAGTACTTC. The rearrangement uses TRBV11-3 and TRBJ2-7; TRBD1 matches 8 bases. CDR3 length: 16 residues. Germline V CDR1 and CDR2: SGHNT, YENEEA. V gave up 0 bases and J gave up 1 base; unmatched junction bases: 5.

The chain couples TRBV28 to TRBJ2-2; the D gene is possibly TRBD1 (5 bases). The CDR3 covers 14 residues. Germline V gene sequence: CDR1 MDHEN, CDR2 SYDVKM. The V end was cut by 6 bases, the J end by 4 bases, with 12 bases between. The DNA of the CDR3 is TGTGCCAGCAGGCCCTCGGACACCACCGGGGAGCTGTTTTTT. Amino acid sequence: CASRPSDTTGELFF.

This clone was picked up one time. The V and J genes are TRBV27 and TRBJ1-2; D not resolved. V lost 3 bases to trimming and J lost 6 bases, with 11 bases between them. The CDR3 totals 13 residues. Germline V gives CDR1 MNHEY, CDR2 SMNVEV (reference sequence). The CDR3 here is CASSFVQDNGYTF. The DNA for the CDR3 is TGTGCCAGCAGTTTCGTCCAGGATAATGGCTACACCTTC.

A single count supports this clone. The rearrangement joins TRBV7-2 to TRBJ2-1; 9 bases align to TRBD1. This CDR3 comprises 15 residues. V trimming: 3 bases; J trimming: 6 bases; junction bases outside the gene matches: 6. Germline CDR1 SGHTA, CDR2 FQGNSA. The DNA for the CDR3 is TGTGCCAGCAGCTTCCCCGGGACAGGGTTCAATGAGCAGTTCTTC. It encodes CASSFPGTGFNEQFF.